This T cell receptor (beta chain) comes out of a study of shared clonotypes between healthy human individuals. Overall study findings and caveats: Only blood underwent sampling, and tissue repertoires likely differ.

At the deep level, the assay was run. Replicate PCRs from sorted subsets contained 200 ng DNA, which is tens of thousands of T cell genomes. Data came from immunoSEQ multiplex PCR; TCRdb stores just in-frame clones and leaves some out. The table records 1.6 million or so clones, approximately 98.5% of them present only once. A CD45RA+ naive subset and a CD45RA-negative memory subset were split from CD4+ cells. For this clone: Antigen specificity is unknown.

The V gene end was trimmed by 3 bases and the J gene end by 10 bases; junction bases not matched to a gene: 17. The CDR3 contains 19 residues. CDR1 is MDHEN, CDR2 SYDVKM, per germline. Sequenced material: naive CD4+ T cells sorted from blood. Subset indicated: CD45RA+ positively selected. This chain links TRBV28 with TRBJ2-1; 14 bases map to TRBD2. This clonotype was sampled from a man aged 25-45 years in good health. The CDR3, as DNA: TGTGCCAGCAGTTTTGGTGGTTGGGGAGGGACTAGCGGGAGAGGGGAGCAGTTCTTC. Translating it yields CASSFGGWGGTSGRGEQFF.